Following are 26 T cell receptor beta chains from one sample sequenced in a study of PD-1 blockade in mismatch repair-deficient tumors (dated by TCRdb to 2017 to 2019). Libraries were prepared through the immunoSEQ multiplex PCR assay. The table was pulled from immuneACCESS by TCRdb, which kept in-frame rearrangements only. Such tables lose some clones; where checked, under half of the loss comes from unresolved V genes, and the rest has no known cause. This sample is represented by tens of thousands of clones; roughly 75% of them were singletons. The biggest ten clones account for about 3.5% of the sample. The starting material was peripheral blood, obtained 4 weeks after starting pembrolizumab. Every receptor here comes from an adult with mismatch repair-deficient cancer.

V is TRBV6-5 and J is TRBJ2-5; TRBD2 matches at 12 bases. The germline gives CDR1 MNHEY, CDR2 SVGAGI. J lost 5 bases, V lost 5 bases, and 6 bases had no gene match. CDR3 length equals 15 residues. The CDR3 loop is CASSLTSGRMETQYF. In nucleotides, the CDR3 is TGTGCCAGCAGTCTGACTAGCGGGAGAATGGAGACCCAGTACTTC.

The chain couples TRBV9 to TRBJ1-2; a weak D match, TRBD1 (5 bases). V was pared by 0 bases and J by 4 bases, with 16 bases between. Germline V gene lookup returns CDR1 SGDLS and CDR2 YYNGEE. There are 16 residues in the CDR3. CDR3 DNA: TGTGCCAGCAGCGTAGACGGGGGGATCCTAACCTATGGCTACACCTTC. This codes for CASSVDGGILTYGYTF.

The genes are TRBV7-2 and TRBJ2-1, with 10 bases matching TRBD2. Germline V gene data show CDR1 as SGHTA and CDR2 as FQGNSA. This CDR3 is 16 amino acids long. V was clipped by 5 bases and J by 4 bases; unmatched bases: 8. The chain's CDR3 is CASSKISGRVYNEQFF. CDR3 in DNA: TGTGCCAGCAGCAAGATAAGCGGGAGGGTTTACAATGAGCAGTTCTTC.

This chain's CDR3 is CATRGQGVFLGYTF. Written as DNA, the CDR3 is TGTGCCACCAGGGGACAGGGGGTTTTTCTCGGCTACACCTTC. V gene TRBV27 combines with J gene TRBJ1-2, with TRBD1 matching over 11 bases. CDR3 size: 14 residues. Looked up from germline, CDR1 is MNHEY and CDR2 is SMNVEV (reference sequence). With V trimmed by 10 bases and J by 8 bases, 12 bases remained unmatched.

The rearrangement joins TRBV10-2 to TRBJ2-7; 8 positions agree with TRBD1. J lost 1 base, V lost 10 bases, and 3 bases had no gene match. Looked up from germline, CDR1 is WSHSY and CDR2 is SAAADI. The CDR3 length is 12 residues. As DNA, the CDR3 is TGCGCCACCGGGACAGGATCCTACGAGCAGTACTTC. It is translated as CATGTGSYEQYF.

The DNA for the CDR3 is TGTGCCAGTAGGCGTGGCAAACAGGTATTTGGGGCCAACGTCCTGACTTTC. It encodes CASRRGKQVFGANVLTF. V usage is TRBV19 and J usage is TRBJ2-6; D is possibly TRBD1 (5 bases). Per germline, CDR1 LNHDA and CDR2 SQIVND (reference sequence). The CDR3 length is 17 residues. Trimming pared 6 bases from V and 3 bases from J, leaving 18 bases between.

V gene TRBV11-3 combines with J gene TRBJ1-3; TRBD1 matches 7 bases. The germline V gene has CDR1 SGHNT and CDR2 YENEEA. This CDR3 has 13 residues. Losses at the gene ends were 5 bases for V and 3 bases for J; bases not matched to a gene: 1. For the CDR3, the DNA is TGTGCCAGCAGCACAGGGGTTGGAAACACCATATATTTT. Protein: CASSTGVGNTIYF.

The chain combines TRBV29-1 with TRBJ2-5; D not resolved. Germline CDR1 and CDR2: SQVTM and ANQGSEA. The CDR3 is 12 amino acids. V dropped 1 base and J dropped 3 bases, with 6 bases sitting between them. This CDR3 is CSVEVLEETQYF. The DNA for the CDR3 is TGCAGCGTTGAAGTGTTGGAAGAGACCCAGTACTTC.

The chain employs TRBV2 and TRBJ2-3; tentative D call: TRBD2 (5 bases). The CDR3 consists of 13 residues. CDR1 is SNHLY, CDR2 FYNNEI, per germline. V was trimmed by 4 bases and J by 5 bases, leaving 10 bases between them. The CDR3 region is CASSGGGGDTQYF. The DNA for the CDR3 is TGTGCCAGCAGTGGAGGTGGAGGAGATACGCAGTATTTT. The variable domain in full, completed from reference TRBV2 and TRBJ2-3, reads EPEVTQTPSHQVTQMGQEVILRCVPISNHLYFYWYRQILGQKVEFLVSFYNNEISEKSEIFDDQFSVERPDGSNFTLKIRSTKLEDSAMYFCASSGGGGDTQYFGPGTRLTVL.

The V and J genes are TRBV30 and TRBJ2-7; 10 bases are shared with TRBD2. The J segment lost 2 bases and the V segment lost 8 bases, leaving 6 bases of the junction unmatched. CDR1 is GTSNPN, CDR2 SVGIG, per germline (reference sequence). The CDR3 is 13 amino acids. The CDR3 here is CAGRAGGTYEQYF. Here the CDR3 DNA reads TGTGCCGGGCGAGCGGGAGGGACCTACGAGCAGTACTTC.

This sequence joins TRBV7-2 and TRBJ2-1; 9 nucleotides line up with TRBD2. This CDR3 is built from 15 residues. J lost 5 bases, V lost 2 bases, and 4 bases had no gene match. Germline V gives CDR1 SGHTA, CDR2 FQGNSA. CDR3 amino acids: CASSLRAGGDNEQFF. The CDR3 nucleotides are TGTGCCAGCAGCTTACGGGCGGGAGGGGACAATGAGCAGTTCTTC.

The chain couples TRBV5-1 to TRBJ2-2; the match to TRBD2 covers 10 bases. Germline trimming cut 5 bases from V and 6 bases from J; bases unmatched to any gene: 7. This CDR3 region has 15 residues. Germline CDR1 SGHRS, CDR2 YFSETQ. Here the CDR3 DNA reads TGCGCCAGCAGTTCAGCGGGAGGGCCTGCCGGGGAGCTGTTTTTT. It specifies CASSSAGGPAGELFF. Complete variable domain (other parts from reference TRBV5-1 and TRBJ2-2): KAGVTQTPRYLIKTRGQQVTLSCSPISGHRSVSWYQQTPGQGLQFLFEYFSETQRNKGNFPGRFSGRQFSNSRSEMNVSTLELGDSALYLCASSSAGGPAGELFFGEGSRLTVL.

The V call is TRBV6-5, the J call TRBJ1-2, with TRBD1 identical over 7 bases. In germline, CDR1 is MNHEY, CDR2 SVGAGI. CDR3 size: 13 residues. With 2 bases clipped from V and 4 bases from J, the junction kept 1 base outside the gene matches. CDR3 amino acids: CASSYTGAYGYTF. CDR3 DNA: TGTGCCAGCAGTTACACAGGGGCCTATGGCTACACCTTC.

The chain uses TRBV7-6 and TRBJ2-1; 7 bases fit TRBD1. Germline trimming cut 6 bases from V and 5 bases from J; bases unmatched to any gene: 13. The length of the CDR3 is 16 residues. CDR1 SGHVS and CDR2 FNYEAQ come from the germline V gene. CDR3 residues: CASSRELDRVNNEQFF. DNA of the CDR3: TGTGCCAGCAGTCGTGAACTTGACAGGGTTAACAATGAGCAGTTCTTC.

The chain combines TRBV5-1 with TRBJ2-7; D ambiguous. CDR3 size: 15 residues. Trimming took 5 bases from V and 0 from J, leaving 15 bases between them. Germline V gives CDR1 SGHRS, CDR2 YFSETQ. The CDR3 loop reads CASRDGYLSSYEQYF. As DNA, the CDR3 is TGCGCCAGCAGGGACGGATACCTAAGCTCCTACGAGCAGTACTTC.

V and J are TRBV4-1 and TRBJ2-1, with unresolved D. Trimming pared 6 bases from V and 7 bases from J, leaving 10 bases between. The germline V gene has CDR1 MGHRA and CDR2 YSYEKL. The CDR3 totals 12 residues. The CDR3 region has the DNA TGCGCCAGCAGAACCATGGGGAATGAGCAGTTCTTC. It specifies CASRTMGNEQFF.

This rearrangement joins TRBV6-1 to TRBJ1-5; D is ambiguous. Trimming stripped 0 bases from V and 3 bases from J, with 9 bases between. Looked up from germline, CDR1 is MNHNS and CDR2 is SASEGT. CDR3 size: 15 residues. The CDR3 reads CASSEAGRVNQPQHF. CDR3 DNA sequence: TGTGCCAGCAGTGAAGCGGGTAGGGTCAATCAGCCCCAGCATTTT.

J is TRBJ2-7 and V is TRBV10-1; D is ambiguous. The germline V and J ends were trimmed by 2 bases and 5 bases, with 7 bases remaining between them. Per the germline V gene, CDR1 is WNHNN and CDR2 is SYGVQD (reference sequence). The CDR3 totals 12 residues. The CDR3 DNA sequence: TGCGCCAGCAGTGAGAGGTTTCACGAGCAGTACTTC. It is translated as CASSERFHEQYF.

The chain employs TRBV10-3 and TRBJ2-1, with TRBD2 matching over 7 bases. V lost 10 bases and J lost 10; bases outside the gene matches: 10. The CDR3 runs to 12 residues. CDR1 and CDR2 from the germline V gene are ENHRY and SYGVKD. The CDR3 coding sequence is TGTGCCACCCGCCTCGGGGAGGGCGAGCAGTTCTTC. This gives the protein CATRLGEGEQFF.

The CDR3, as DNA: TGTGCCAGCAGCTATGACGGGGGCGGCGGCTACACCTTC. Its translation: CASSYDGGGGYTF. This chain joins TRBV11-3 and TRBJ1-2; TRBD1 might be the D (6 bases). The CDR3 is 13 residues long. The V gene lost 4 bases and the J gene lost 8 bases, with 14 bases spanning the gap. CDR1 is SGHNT, CDR2 YENEEA, per germline. Using reference TRBV11-3 and TRBJ1-2 for the parts outside the CDR3, the full variable domain is EAGVVQSPRYKIIEKKQPVAFWCNPISGHNTLYWYLQNLGQGPELLIRYENEEAVDDSQLPKDRFSAERLKGVDSTLKIQPAELGDSAVYLCASSYDGGGGYTFGSGTRLTVV.

The chain couples TRBV6-5 to TRBJ2-1; D is unclear. The CDR3 sequence is 13 residues long. Germline CDR1 reads MNHEY; CDR2 reads SVGAGI. The V end was cut by 8 bases, the J end by 1 base, with 9 bases between. This chain's CDR3 is CASGTVSYNEQFF. CDR3 nucleotides: TGTGCCAGCGGCACAGTTTCCTACAATGAGCAGTTCTTC.

To note about this clone: Its ends do not fully match the called genes, so a read error is possible. The chain joins TRBV7-7 to TRBJ2-1; 13 positions match TRBD2. CDR1 is SSHAT, CDR2 FNYEAQ, per germline (reference sequence). The CDR3 spans 16 residues. CDR3 nucleotides: TGTGCTAGCAGCTTTGGACTAGCGGGAGAGGGAAGTGAGCAGTTCTTC. This codes for CASSFGLAGEGSEQFF.

This chain links TRBV2 with TRBJ1-3; no clear D. V was trimmed by 3 bases and J by 0 bases, leaving 9 bases between them. This CDR3 spans 15 amino acids. The V gene's germline CDR1 is SNHLY and CDR2 FYNNEI. The CDR3 loop is CASSDRVLSGNTIYF. The CDR3 DNA reads TGTGCCAGCAGTGACCGGGTACTCTCTGGAAACACCATATATTTT.

This clone was found once. DNA of the CDR3: TGTGCCAGCAGTTCCCTAGCGGGAGGGCCCTGGGAGACCCAGTACTTC. Its protein product is CASSSLAGGPWETQYF. The V gene is TRBV27, the J gene TRBJ2-5, with 12 nucleotides matching TRBD2. CDR3 length equals 16 residues. V was pared by 4 bases and J by 5 bases, with 8 bases of the junction left unmatched. The germline gives CDR1 MNHEY, CDR2 SMNVEV (reference sequence).

The V call is TRBV6-6, the J call TRBJ2-5; 8 positions agree with TRBD2. Looked up from germline, CDR1 is MNHNY and CDR2 is SVGAGI (reference sequence). This CDR3 spans 14 amino acids. V trimming: 6 bases; J trimming: 2 bases; junction bases outside the gene matches: 5. The CDR3 sequence is CASRPGLAQETQYF. CDR3 coding DNA: TGTGCCAGCAGACCCGGACTAGCACAAGAGACCCAGTACTTC.

This clone was seen more than once but under ten times. The chain carries TRBV7-2 and TRBJ2-1; the match to TRBD2 covers 9 bases. Germline CDR1 reads SGHTA; CDR2 reads FQGNSA. The CDR3 is 15 amino acids. V was pared by 5 bases and J by 13 bases, with 15 bases of the junction left unmatched. CDR3 nucleotide sequence: TGTGCCAGCAGCAGACTAGCGGAGGCGTATCGGCCCCAGTTCTTC. Translating gives CASSRLAEAYRPQFF.